The T cell receptor (beta chain) described here comes from a study of cytomegalovirus exposure and HLA in healthy donors. Findings of the study overall: Reports indicate that TCR beta sequences accurately predicted the HLA-A and HLA-B alleles of most subjects.

Remarks on this clone: Its antigen is undetermined.

The PCR was carried out with 60 Vbeta primers and 13 Jbeta primers. Sequencing used immunoSEQ multiplex PCR; TCRdb keeps in-frame clones, though not all of them. Counted here are about 200,000 clones, approximately 78% occurring once; the ten biggest clones make up less than 2%. V was shortened by 9 bases and J by 10 bases, with 11 bases between the two germline ends. CDR3 length equals 10 residues. CDR1 and CDR2 (germline): MNHEY, SVGAGI. Material: PBMCs. The TCR was taken from a woman younger than 30 in good health and CMV-seronegative. This chain joins TRBV6-5 and TRBJ2-3; D is perhaps TRBD2 (6 bases). The CDR3 region has the DNA TGTGCCAGGCCGCGGGGATCGCAGTATTTT. Protein sequence: CARPRGSQYF.